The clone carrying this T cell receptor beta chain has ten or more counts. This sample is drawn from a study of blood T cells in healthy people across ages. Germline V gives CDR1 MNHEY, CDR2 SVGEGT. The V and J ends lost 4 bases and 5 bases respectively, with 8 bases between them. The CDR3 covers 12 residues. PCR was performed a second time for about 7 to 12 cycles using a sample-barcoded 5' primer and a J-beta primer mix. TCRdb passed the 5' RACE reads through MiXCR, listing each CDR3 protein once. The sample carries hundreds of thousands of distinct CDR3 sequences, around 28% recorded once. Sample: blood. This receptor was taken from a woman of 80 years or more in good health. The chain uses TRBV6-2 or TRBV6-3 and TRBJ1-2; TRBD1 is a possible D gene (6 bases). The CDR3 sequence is CASSWTAYGYTF. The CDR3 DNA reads TGTGCCAGCAGTTGGACAGCTTATGGCTACACCTTC.